The rows below give T cell receptor beta chains drawn from one sample of a study of blood T cell repertoires in COVID-19. Here immunoSEQ multiplex PCR was the method, and the copy in TCRdb shows in-frame clones only, minus some. The sample lists roughly 86,000 clones, around 82% occurring once. The sequencing sample was made of peripheral blood. The receptor set was obtained from a man in his forties or fifties who had recovered from COVID-19. Both conserved end residues are part of each CDR3. Fields, in order: D gene, V gene, clone size, J gene, CDR3 protein, CDR3 DNA. The D gene is left open where the match is weak. Size values are once, few and many counts, or a class for expanded clones, and some rows have none.

d_call: TRBD2
v_call: TRBV7-9
clone_size: .
j_call: TRBJ2-6
cdr3_aa: CASSGAAGSSGANVLTF
cdr3_nt: TGTGCCAGCAGCGGGGCAGCGGGGAGCTCTGGGGCCAACGTCCTGACTTTC

d_call: TRBD1
v_call: TRBV9
clone_size: many
j_call: TRBJ1-5
cdr3_aa: CASSLTGESNQPQHF
cdr3_nt: TGTGCCAGCAGCCTCACAGGGGAGTCCAATCAGCCCCAGCATTTT

d_call: .
v_call: TRBV19
clone_size: few
j_call: TRBJ1-1
cdr3_aa: CASSKRNMNTEAFF
cdr3_nt: TGTGCCAGTAGTAAGAGGAACATGAACACTGAAGCTTTCTTT

d_call: .
v_call: TRBV6-6
clone_size: .
j_call: TRBJ2-5
cdr3_aa: CASSSQGAPQETQYF
cdr3_nt: TGTGCCAGCAGTTCCCAGGGTGCCCCCCAAGAGACCCAGTACTTC

d_call: TRBD2
v_call: TRBV5-1
clone_size: .
j_call: TRBJ2-3
cdr3_aa: CASSFSGRRDTQYF
cdr3_nt: TGCGCCAGCAGCTTTAGCGGGAGACGGGATACGCAGTATTTT

d_call: TRBD1
v_call: TRBV7-8
clone_size: few
j_call: TRBJ1-4
cdr3_aa: CASSLAIQGSNEKLFF
cdr3_nt: TGTGCCAGCAGCTTAGCGATACAGGGGTCTAATGAAAAACTGTTTTTT

d_call: .
v_call: TRBV6-6
clone_size: .
j_call: TRBJ1-2
cdr3_aa: CASSPRVIQGANYGYTF
cdr3_nt: TGTGCCAGCAGTCCAAGGGTTATACAGGGAGCTAACTATGGCTACACCTTC

d_call: .
v_call: TRBV7-2
clone_size: few
j_call: TRBJ2-1
cdr3_aa: CASSSRVSYNEQFF
cdr3_nt: TGTGCCAGCAGCAGCAGGGTTTCCTACAATGAGCAGTTCTTC

d_call: TRBD2
v_call: TRBV11-2
clone_size: .
j_call: TRBJ2-7
cdr3_aa: CASSLSQTSGYEQYF
cdr3_nt: TGTGCCAGCAGCTTATCTCAGACTAGCGGCTACGAGCAGTACTTC

d_call: TRBD1
v_call: TRBV5-4
clone_size: .
j_call: TRBJ2-1
cdr3_aa: CASSLDRGQGANEQFF
cdr3_nt: TGTGCCAGCAGCTTGGATCGGGGACAGGGGGCCAATGAGCAGTTCTTC

d_call: .
v_call: TRBV5-1
clone_size: .
j_call: TRBJ2-1
cdr3_aa: CASSLRGYEQFF
cdr3_nt: TGCGCCAGCAGCTTAAGAGGTTATGAGCAGTTCTTC

d_call: TRBD2
v_call: TRBV4-3
clone_size: .
j_call: TRBJ2-2
cdr3_aa: CASSQGLEAGVSTGELFF
cdr3_nt: TGCGCCAGCAGCCAAGGGCTCGAGGCGGGAGTCAGCACCGGGGAGCTGTTTTTT

d_call: .
v_call: TRBV11-2
clone_size: few
j_call: TRBJ2-1
cdr3_aa: CASSTTGSSYNEQFF
cdr3_nt: TGTGCCAGCAGCACAACAGGGAGCTCCTACAATGAGCAGTTCTTC

d_call: .
v_call: TRBV5-1
clone_size: .
j_call: TRBJ1-4
cdr3_aa: CASSFTRTWGEKLFF
cdr3_nt: TGCGCCAGCAGCTTCACCAGGACTTGGGGTGAAAAACTGTTTTTT

d_call: .
v_call: TRBV5-8
clone_size: once
j_call: TRBJ2-5
cdr3_aa: CASSLAGQGSETQYF
cdr3_nt: TGTGCCAGCAGCTTGGCGGGGCAGGGGTCAGAGACCCAGTACTTC

d_call: TRBD1
v_call: TRBV5-1
clone_size: .
j_call: TRBJ2-2
cdr3_aa: CASQLRTGDTGELFF
cdr3_nt: TGCGCCAGCCAATTACGGACAGGCGACACCGGGGAGCTGTTTTTT

d_call: .
v_call: TRBV6-6
clone_size: .
j_call: TRBJ1-1
cdr3_aa: CASSGLLEAKEGRAFF
cdr3_nt: TGTGCCAGCAGCGGTCTGCTAGAGGCCAAGGAGGGAAGAGCTTTCTTT

d_call: TRBD1
v_call: TRBV5-1
clone_size: .
j_call: TRBJ2-7
cdr3_aa: CASSLETGPYEQYF
cdr3_nt: TGCGCCAGCAGCTTGGAGACAGGGCCCTACGAGCAGTACTTC

d_call: TRBD2
v_call: TRBV13
clone_size: once
j_call: TRBJ2-2
cdr3_aa: CASSSGLAGDTGELFF
cdr3_nt: TGTGCCAGCAGCTCGGGACTAGCGGGAGACACCGGGGAGCTGTTTTTT

d_call: TRBD2
v_call: TRBV3-1/TRBV3-2
clone_size: .
j_call: TRBJ2-1
cdr3_aa: CASSQTSASSYNEQFF
cdr3_nt: TGTGCCAGCAGCCAAACTAGCGCTAGCTCCTACAATGAGCAGTTCTTC

d_call: .
v_call: TRBV18
clone_size: .
j_call: TRBJ1-3
cdr3_aa: CASSPSPGSSGNTIYF
cdr3_nt: TGTGCCAGCTCACCTTCCCCGGGGAGCTCTGGAAACACCATATATTTT

d_call: .
v_call: TRBV3-1/TRBV3-2
clone_size: many
j_call: TRBJ2-2
cdr3_aa: CASSQDRKSGQITGELFF
cdr3_nt: TGTGCCAGCAGCCAAGATCGGAAGTCAGGACAGATCACCGGGGAGCTGTTTTTT

d_call: TRBD1
v_call: TRBV4-1
clone_size: .
j_call: TRBJ1-2
cdr3_aa: CASSQRQGEKYYGYTF
cdr3_nt: TGCGCCAGCAGCCAACGACAGGGAGAAAAGTACTATGGCTACACCTTC

d_call: .
v_call: TRBV3-1/TRBV3-2
clone_size: .
j_call: TRBJ2-2
cdr3_aa: CASSQESGPGELFF
cdr3_nt: TGTGCCAGCAGCCAAGAGAGTGGTCCCGGGGAGCTGTTTTTT

d_call: .
v_call: TRBV7-2
clone_size: .
j_call: TRBJ1-4
cdr3_aa: CASSPDRPNEKLFF
cdr3_nt: TGTGCCAGCAGCCCGGACAGACCTAATGAAAAACTGTTTTTT

d_call: TRBD1
v_call: TRBV19
clone_size: once
j_call: TRBJ2-3
cdr3_aa: CASSRQGSTDTQYF
cdr3_nt: TGTGCCAGTAGTCGACAGGGCAGCACAGATACGCAGTATTTT

d_call: TRBD2
v_call: TRBV4-3
clone_size: .
j_call: TRBJ2-1
cdr3_aa: CASSQASGGYEQFF
cdr3_nt: TGCGCCAGCAGCCAAGCTAGCGGGGGTTATGAGCAGTTCTTC

d_call: TRBD2
v_call: TRBV7-9
clone_size: .
j_call: TRBJ2-3
cdr3_aa: CASSLGAGVRTDTQYF
cdr3_nt: TGTGCCAGCAGCTTAGGGGCGGGAGTAAGGACAGATACGCAGTATTTT

d_call: TRBD1
v_call: TRBV7-9
clone_size: .
j_call: TRBJ1-1
cdr3_aa: CASSLAGGTGGSFF
cdr3_nt: TGTGCCAGCAGCTTAGCCGGGGGGACAGGTGGGTCTTTCTTT

d_call: TRBD1
v_call: TRBV20-1
clone_size: few
j_call: TRBJ1-2
cdr3_aa: CSADRDQF
cdr3_nt: TGCAGTGCGGACAGGGATCAGTTC

d_call: .
v_call: TRBV5-1
clone_size: .
j_call: TRBJ2-5
cdr3_aa: CASSESPAGQETQYF
cdr3_nt: TGCGCCAGCAGCGAAAGCCCCGCCGGTCAAGAGACCCAGTACTTC

d_call: .
v_call: TRBV27
clone_size: .
j_call: TRBJ1-1
cdr3_aa: CASSLSRTLNTEAFF
cdr3_nt: TGTGCCAGCAGTTTATCCAGGACACTGAACACTGAAGCTTTCTTT

d_call: TRBD2
v_call: TRBV10-2
clone_size: .
j_call: TRBJ2-3
cdr3_aa: CASSAPSGRRDTQYF
cdr3_nt: TGCGCCAGCAGTGCCCCTAGCGGGAGGCGAGATACGCAGTATTTT

d_call: TRBD2
v_call: TRBV5-1
clone_size: .
j_call: TRBJ2-7
cdr3_aa: CASSFGLAGVGEQYF
cdr3_nt: TGCGCCAGCAGCTTCGGACTAGCGGGAGTGGGCGAGCAGTACTTC

d_call: .
v_call: TRBV3-1/TRBV3-2
clone_size: once
j_call: TRBJ2-1
cdr3_aa: CASSRTPGVFNEQFF
cdr3_nt: TGTGCCAGCAGCCGCACTCCTGGAGTTTTCAATGAGCAGTTCTTC

d_call: .
v_call: TRBV7-2
clone_size: once
j_call: TRBJ2-4
cdr3_aa: CASSGGVRAKNIQYF
cdr3_nt: TGTGCCAGCAGCGGAGGGGTTCGCGCCAAAAACATTCAGTACTTC

d_call: .
v_call: TRBV2
clone_size: .
j_call: TRBJ2-3
cdr3_aa: CASGLSGDTQYF
cdr3_nt: TGTGCCAGCGGACTATCCGGAGATACGCAGTATTTT

d_call: TRBD1
v_call: TRBV5-4
clone_size: once
j_call: TRBJ2-5
cdr3_aa: CASSPYGQGRETQYF
cdr3_nt: TGTGCCAGCAGCCCATATGGACAGGGGAGAGAGACCCAGTACTTC

d_call: TRBD1
v_call: TRBV5-1
clone_size: .
j_call: TRBJ2-2
cdr3_aa: CASSFWTGDTGELFF
cdr3_nt: TGCGCCAGCAGCTTCTGGACAGGGGACACCGGGGAGCTGTTTTTT

d_call: TRBD2
v_call: TRBV5-4
clone_size: many
j_call: TRBJ2-5
cdr3_aa: CASSTGLAGQETQYF
cdr3_nt: TGTGCCAGCAGCACGGGACTAGCGGGGCAAGAGACCCAGTACTTC

d_call: .
v_call: TRBV7-2
clone_size: few
j_call: TRBJ1-5
cdr3_aa: CASSLFVGGTQPQHF
cdr3_nt: TGTGCCAGCAGCTTATTCGTTGGGGGGACTCAGCCCCAGCATTTT

d_call: .
v_call: TRBV28
clone_size: once
j_call: TRBJ1-1
cdr3_aa: CATHLTVRAFF
cdr3_nt: TGTGCCACCCACCTGACAGTACGGGCTTTCTTT

d_call: TRBD1
v_call: TRBV7-2
clone_size: .
j_call: TRBJ1-5
cdr3_aa: CASSPPGQGGVGQPQHF
cdr3_nt: TGTGCCAGCAGCCCTCCGGGACAGGGGGGAGTTGGTCAGCCCCAGCATTTT

d_call: .
v_call: TRBV5-1
clone_size: .
j_call: TRBJ2-7
cdr3_aa: CASSFRGEEQYF
cdr3_nt: TGCGCCAGCAGCTTCCGGGGAGAGGAGCAGTACTTC

d_call: TRBD1
v_call: TRBV6-1
clone_size: once
j_call: TRBJ1-2
cdr3_aa: CASSERKRTGPYGYTF
cdr3_nt: TGTGCCAGCAGTGAGCGTAAACGGACAGGGCCTTATGGCTACACCTTC

d_call: TRBD1
v_call: TRBV12-5
clone_size: once
j_call: TRBJ1-6
cdr3_aa: CASSGQVTNSPLHF
cdr3_nt: TGTGCTAGCTCCGGACAGGTCACTAATTCACCCCTCCACTTT

d_call: .
v_call: TRBV5-1
clone_size: many
j_call: TRBJ1-2
cdr3_aa: CASSQGGNYGYTF
cdr3_nt: TGCGCCAGCAGCCAAGGGGGAAACTATGGCTACACCTTC

d_call: TRBD1
v_call: TRBV28
clone_size: .
j_call: TRBJ1-5
cdr3_aa: CASSHLTGGQPQHF
cdr3_nt: TGTGCCAGCAGCCATTTGACAGGGGGACAGCCCCAGCATTTT

d_call: .
v_call: TRBV28
clone_size: .
j_call: TRBJ1-2
cdr3_aa: CASSHPSFPGYGYTF
cdr3_nt: TGTGCCAGCAGTCATCCTTCCTTTCCAGGGTACGGCTACACCTTC

d_call: .
v_call: TRBV5-1
clone_size: .
j_call: TRBJ1-6
cdr3_aa: CASSLAGLQDSPLHF
cdr3_nt: TGCGCCAGCAGCTTGGCAGGATTACAAGATTCACCCCTCCACTTT

d_call: .
v_call: TRBV29-1
clone_size: once
j_call: TRBJ1-3
cdr3_aa: CSVVTGSSGNTIYF
cdr3_nt: TGCAGCGTGGTCACAGGGAGCTCTGGAAACACCATATATTTT

d_call: TRBD2
v_call: TRBV7-2
clone_size: .
j_call: TRBJ2-3
cdr3_aa: CASSLDPLAAYTDTQYF
cdr3_nt: TGTGCCAGCAGCTTAGACCCACTAGCGGCTTACACAGATACGCAGTATTTT